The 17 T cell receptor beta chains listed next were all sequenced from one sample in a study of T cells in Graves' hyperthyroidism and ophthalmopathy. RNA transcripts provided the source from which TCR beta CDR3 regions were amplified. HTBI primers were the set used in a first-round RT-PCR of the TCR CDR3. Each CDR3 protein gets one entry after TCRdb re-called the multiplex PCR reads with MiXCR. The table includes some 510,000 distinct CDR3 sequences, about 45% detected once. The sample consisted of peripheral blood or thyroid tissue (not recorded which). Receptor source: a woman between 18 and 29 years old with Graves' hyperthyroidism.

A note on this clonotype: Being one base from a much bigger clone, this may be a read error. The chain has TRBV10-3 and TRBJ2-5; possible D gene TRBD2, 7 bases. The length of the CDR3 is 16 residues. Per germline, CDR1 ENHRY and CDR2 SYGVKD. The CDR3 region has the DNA TGTGCCATCAGGAGGACGGGGGGCTCATCGGGGGAGACCCAGTGCTTC. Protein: CAIRRTGGSSGETQCF.

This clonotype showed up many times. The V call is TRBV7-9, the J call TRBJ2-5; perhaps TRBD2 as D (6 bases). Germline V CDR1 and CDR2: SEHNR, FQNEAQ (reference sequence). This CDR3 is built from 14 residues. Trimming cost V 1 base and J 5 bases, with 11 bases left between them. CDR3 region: CASSLVLAGETQYF. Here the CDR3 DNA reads TGTGCCAGCAGCTTAGTACTAGCTGGCGAGACCCAGTACTTC.

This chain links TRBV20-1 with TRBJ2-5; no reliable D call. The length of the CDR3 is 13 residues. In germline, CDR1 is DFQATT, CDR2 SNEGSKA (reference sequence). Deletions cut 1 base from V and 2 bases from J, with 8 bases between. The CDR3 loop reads CSARGRSQETQYF. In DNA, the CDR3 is TGCAGTGCTAGAGGGCGGTCACAAGAGACCCAGTACTTC.

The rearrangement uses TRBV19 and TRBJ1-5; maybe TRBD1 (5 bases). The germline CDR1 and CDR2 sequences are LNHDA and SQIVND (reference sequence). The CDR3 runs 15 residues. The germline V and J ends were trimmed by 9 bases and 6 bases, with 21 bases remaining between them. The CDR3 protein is CASSPPYRIGQPQHF. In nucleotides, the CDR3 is TGTGCCAGCTCACCACCTTACAGGATTGGTCAGCCCCAGCATTTT.

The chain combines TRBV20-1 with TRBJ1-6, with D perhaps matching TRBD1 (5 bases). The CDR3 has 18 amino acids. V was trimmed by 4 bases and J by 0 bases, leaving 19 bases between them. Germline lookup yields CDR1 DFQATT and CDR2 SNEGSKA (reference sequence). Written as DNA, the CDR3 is TGCAGTGCTACAAGGAGGGACCGTCCTAGCTCCTATAATTCACCCCTCCACTTT. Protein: CSATRRDRPSSYNSPLHF.

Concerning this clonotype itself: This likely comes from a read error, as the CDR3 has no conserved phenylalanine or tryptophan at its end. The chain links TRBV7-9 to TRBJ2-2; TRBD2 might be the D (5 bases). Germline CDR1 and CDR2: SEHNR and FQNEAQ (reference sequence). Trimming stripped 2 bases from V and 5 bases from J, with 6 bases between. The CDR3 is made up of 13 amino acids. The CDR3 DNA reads TGTGCCAGCAGCTTACCGGGGACCGGGGAGCTGTTTTTA. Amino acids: CASSLPGTGELFL.

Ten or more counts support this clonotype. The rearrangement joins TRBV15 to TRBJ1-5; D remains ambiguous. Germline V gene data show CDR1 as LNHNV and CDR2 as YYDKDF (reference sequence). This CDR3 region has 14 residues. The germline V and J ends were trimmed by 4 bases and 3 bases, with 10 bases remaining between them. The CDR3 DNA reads TGTGCCACCAGCACCGGGCTTAACAATCAGCCCCAGCATTTT. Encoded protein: CATSTGLNNQPQHF.

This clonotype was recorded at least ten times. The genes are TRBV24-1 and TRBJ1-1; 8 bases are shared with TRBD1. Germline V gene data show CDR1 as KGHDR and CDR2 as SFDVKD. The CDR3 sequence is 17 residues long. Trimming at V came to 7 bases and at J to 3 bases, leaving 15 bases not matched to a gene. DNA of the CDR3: TGTGCCACCAGGGGGGACAGGCTGGACTCTGGCGACACTGAAGCTTTCTTT. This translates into CATRGDRLDSGDTEAFF.

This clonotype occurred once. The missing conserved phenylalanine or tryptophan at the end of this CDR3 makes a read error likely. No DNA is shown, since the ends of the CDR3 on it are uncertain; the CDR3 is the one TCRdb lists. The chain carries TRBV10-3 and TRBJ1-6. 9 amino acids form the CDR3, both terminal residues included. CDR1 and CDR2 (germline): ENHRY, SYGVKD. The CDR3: CATSGPANY.

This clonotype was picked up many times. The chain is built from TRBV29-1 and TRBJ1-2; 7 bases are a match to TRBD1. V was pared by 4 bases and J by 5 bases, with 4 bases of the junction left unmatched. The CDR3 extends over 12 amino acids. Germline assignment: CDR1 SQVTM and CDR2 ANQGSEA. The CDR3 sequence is CSVGGTEYGYTF. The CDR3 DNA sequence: TGCAGCGTTGGAGGGACAGAGTATGGCTACACCTTC.

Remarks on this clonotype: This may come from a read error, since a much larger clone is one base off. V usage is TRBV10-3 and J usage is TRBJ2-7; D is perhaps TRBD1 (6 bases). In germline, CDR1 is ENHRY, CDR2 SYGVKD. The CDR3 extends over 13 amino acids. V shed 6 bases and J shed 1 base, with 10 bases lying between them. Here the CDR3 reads CAIRATGSYEQYF. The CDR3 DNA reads TGTGCCATCAGGGCGACAGGTTCCTACGAGCAGTACTTC.

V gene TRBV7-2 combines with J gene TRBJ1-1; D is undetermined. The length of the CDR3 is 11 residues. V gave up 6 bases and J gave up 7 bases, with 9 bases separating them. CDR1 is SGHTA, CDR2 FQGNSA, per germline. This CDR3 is CASSSVSEAFF. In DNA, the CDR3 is TGTGCCAGCAGTTCGGTTAGTGAAGCTTTCTTT.

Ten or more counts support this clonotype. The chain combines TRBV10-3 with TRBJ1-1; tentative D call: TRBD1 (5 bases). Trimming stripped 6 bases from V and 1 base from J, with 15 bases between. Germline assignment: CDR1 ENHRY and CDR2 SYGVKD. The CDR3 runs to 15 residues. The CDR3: CAISQGDLKNTEAFF. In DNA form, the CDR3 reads TGTGCCATCAGCCAAGGGGATCTCAAGAACACTGAAGCTTTCTTT.

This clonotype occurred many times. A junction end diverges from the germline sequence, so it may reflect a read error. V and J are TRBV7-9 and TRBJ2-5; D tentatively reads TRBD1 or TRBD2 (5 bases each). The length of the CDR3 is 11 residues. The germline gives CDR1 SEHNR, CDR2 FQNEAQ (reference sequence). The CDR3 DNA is TGTGCCAGCAGCTCGGCGAAAGGTGGGGGCTTC. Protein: CASSSAKGGGF.

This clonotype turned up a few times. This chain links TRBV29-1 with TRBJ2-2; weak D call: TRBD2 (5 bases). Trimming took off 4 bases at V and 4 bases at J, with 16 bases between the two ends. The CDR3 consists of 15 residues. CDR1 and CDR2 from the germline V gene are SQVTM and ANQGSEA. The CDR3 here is CSVAVSARGTGELFF. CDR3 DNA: TGCAGCGTTGCGGTTTCGGCCCGGGGCACCGGGGAGCTGTTTTTT.

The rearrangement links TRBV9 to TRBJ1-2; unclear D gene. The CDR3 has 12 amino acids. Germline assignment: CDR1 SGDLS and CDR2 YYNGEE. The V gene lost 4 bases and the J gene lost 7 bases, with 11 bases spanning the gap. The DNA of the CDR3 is TGTGCCAGCAGCTCGCGACCCGCTGGCTACACCTTC. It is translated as CASSSRPAGYTF.

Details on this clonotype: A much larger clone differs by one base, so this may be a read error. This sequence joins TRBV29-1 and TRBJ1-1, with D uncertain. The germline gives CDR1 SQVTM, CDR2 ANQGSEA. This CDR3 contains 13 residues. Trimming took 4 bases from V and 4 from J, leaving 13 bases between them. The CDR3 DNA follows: TGCAGCGTTGGGGTGGGAATGAGCACTGAAGCTTTCTTT. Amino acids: CSVGVGMSTEAFF.